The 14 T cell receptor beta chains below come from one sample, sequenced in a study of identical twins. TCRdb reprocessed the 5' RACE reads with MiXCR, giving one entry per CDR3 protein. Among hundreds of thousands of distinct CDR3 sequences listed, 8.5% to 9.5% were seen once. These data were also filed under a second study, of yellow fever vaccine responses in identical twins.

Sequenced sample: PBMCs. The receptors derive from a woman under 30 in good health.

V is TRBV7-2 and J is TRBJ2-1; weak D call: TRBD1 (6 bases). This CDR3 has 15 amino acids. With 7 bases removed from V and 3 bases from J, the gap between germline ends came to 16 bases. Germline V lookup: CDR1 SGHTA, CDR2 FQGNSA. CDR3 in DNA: TGTGCCAGCAAGGTCGAGGGGGACGGCTACAATGAGCAGTTCTTC. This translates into CASKVEGDGYNEQFF.

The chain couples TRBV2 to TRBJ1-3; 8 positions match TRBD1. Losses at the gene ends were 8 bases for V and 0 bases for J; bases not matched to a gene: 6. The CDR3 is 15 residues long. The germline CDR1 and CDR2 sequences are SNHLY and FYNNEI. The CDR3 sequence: CASGTGDYSGNTIYF. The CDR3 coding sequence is TGTGCCAGCGGGACAGGCGATTACTCTGGAAACACCATATATTTT.

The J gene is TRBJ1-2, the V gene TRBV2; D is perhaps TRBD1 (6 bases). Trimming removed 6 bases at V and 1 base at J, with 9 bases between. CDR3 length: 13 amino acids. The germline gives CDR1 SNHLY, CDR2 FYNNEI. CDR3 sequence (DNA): TGTGCCAGCAGGGACAGATTTAACTATGGCTACACCTTC. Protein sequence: CASRDRFNYGYTF. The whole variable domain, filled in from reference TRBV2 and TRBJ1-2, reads EPEVTQTPSHQVTQMGQEVILRCVPISNHLYFYWYRQILGQKVEFLVSFYNNEISEKSEIFDDQFSVERPDGSNFTLKIRSTKLEDSAMYFCASRDRFNYGYTFGSGTRLTVV.

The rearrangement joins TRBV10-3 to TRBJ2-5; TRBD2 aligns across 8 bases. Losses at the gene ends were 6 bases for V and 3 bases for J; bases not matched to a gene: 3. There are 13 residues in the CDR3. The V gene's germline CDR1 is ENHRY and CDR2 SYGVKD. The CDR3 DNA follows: TGTGCCATCAGGGCCGGGGGGGAAGAGACCCAGTACTTC. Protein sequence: CAIRAGGEETQYF.

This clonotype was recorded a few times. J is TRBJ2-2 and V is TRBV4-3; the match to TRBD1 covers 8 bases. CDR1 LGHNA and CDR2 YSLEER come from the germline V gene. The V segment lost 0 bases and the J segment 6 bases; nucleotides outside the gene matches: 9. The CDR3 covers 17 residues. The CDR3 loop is CASSQESGGNHPGELFF. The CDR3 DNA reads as TGCGCCAGCAGCCAAGAATCAGGGGGCAATCACCCCGGGGAGCTGTTTTTT.

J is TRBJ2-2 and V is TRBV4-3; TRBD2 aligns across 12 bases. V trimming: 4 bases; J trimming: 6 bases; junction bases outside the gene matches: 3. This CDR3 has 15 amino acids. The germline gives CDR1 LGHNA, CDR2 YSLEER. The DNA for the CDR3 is TGCGCCAGCAGCCCGGGACTAGCGGGTCCCGGGGAGCTGTTTTTT. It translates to CASSPGLAGPGELFF.

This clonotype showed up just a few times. CDR3 in amino acids: CSVAENLQETQYF. As DNA, the CDR3 is TGCAGCGTTGCGGAGAACCTTCAAGAGACCCAGTACTTC. This chain links TRBV29-1 with TRBJ2-5; D is uncertain. The CDR3 extends over 13 amino acids. Germline-derived CDR1 and CDR2 are SQVTM and ANQGSEA. The V and J ends lost 4 bases and 2 bases respectively, with 11 bases between them.

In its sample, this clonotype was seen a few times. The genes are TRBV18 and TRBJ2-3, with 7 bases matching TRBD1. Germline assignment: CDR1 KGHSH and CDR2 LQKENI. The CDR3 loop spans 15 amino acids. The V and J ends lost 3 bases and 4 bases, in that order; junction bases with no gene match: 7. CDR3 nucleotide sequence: TGTGCCAGCTCACCTGACAGGGTATCCTCAGATACGCAGTATTTT. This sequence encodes CASSPDRVSSDTQYF.

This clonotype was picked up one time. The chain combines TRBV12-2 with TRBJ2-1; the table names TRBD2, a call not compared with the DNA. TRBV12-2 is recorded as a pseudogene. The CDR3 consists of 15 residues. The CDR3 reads CASRNGTSGRAGQFF. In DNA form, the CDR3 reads TGTGCAAGTCGCAATGGGACTAGCGGGAGGGCGGGGCAGTTCTTC.

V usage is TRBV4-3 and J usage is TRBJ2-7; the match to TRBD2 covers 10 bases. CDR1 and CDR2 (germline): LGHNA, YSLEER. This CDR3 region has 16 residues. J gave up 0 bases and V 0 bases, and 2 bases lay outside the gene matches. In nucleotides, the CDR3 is TGCGCCAGCAGCCAAGAACTAGCGGGATTCTCCTACGAGCAGTACTTC. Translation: CASSQELAGFSYEQYF.

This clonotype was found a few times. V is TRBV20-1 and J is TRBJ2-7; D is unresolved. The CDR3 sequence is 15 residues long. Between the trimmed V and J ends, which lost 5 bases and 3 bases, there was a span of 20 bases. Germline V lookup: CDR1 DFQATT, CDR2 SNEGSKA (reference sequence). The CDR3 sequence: CSASSLKSSDYEQYF. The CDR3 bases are TGCAGTGCTTCGTCTTTGAAGTCGTCCGACTACGAGCAGTACTTC.

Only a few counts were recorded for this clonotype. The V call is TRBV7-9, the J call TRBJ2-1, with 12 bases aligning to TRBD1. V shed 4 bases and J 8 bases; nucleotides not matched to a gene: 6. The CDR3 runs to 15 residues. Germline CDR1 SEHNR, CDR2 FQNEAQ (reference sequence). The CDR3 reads CASSSAGQGADEQFF. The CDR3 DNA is TGTGCCAGCAGCTCCGCGGGACAGGGGGCCGATGAGCAGTTCTTC. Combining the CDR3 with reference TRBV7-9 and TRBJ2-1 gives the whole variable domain DTGVSQNPRHKITKRGQNVTFRCDPISEHNRLYWYRQTLGQGPEFLTYFQNEAQLEKSRLLSDRFSAERPKGSFSTLEIQRTEQGDSAMYLCASSSAGQGADEQFFGPGTRLTVL.

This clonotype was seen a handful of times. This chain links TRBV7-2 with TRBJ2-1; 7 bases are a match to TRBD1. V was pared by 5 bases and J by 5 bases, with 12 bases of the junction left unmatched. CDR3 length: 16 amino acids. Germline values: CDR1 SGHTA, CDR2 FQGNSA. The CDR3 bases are TGTGCCAGCAGCAAAACGGGACAGTTTACGAACAATGAGCAGTTCTTC. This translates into CASSKTGQFTNNEQFF.

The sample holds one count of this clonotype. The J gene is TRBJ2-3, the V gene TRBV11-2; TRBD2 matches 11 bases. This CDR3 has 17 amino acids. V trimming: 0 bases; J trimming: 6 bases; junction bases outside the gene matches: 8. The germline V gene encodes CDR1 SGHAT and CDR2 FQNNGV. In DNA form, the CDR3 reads TGTGCCAGCAGCTTAGAAGCTAGCGGGGGGTCTTCGGATACGCAGTATTTT. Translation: CASSLEASGGSSDTQYF.